This T cell receptor beta chain was sequenced during a study of vaccination and CD4 T cells after COVID-19. Overall study context: Four females and six males made up the convalescents, two of whom were Hispanic. Those taking part got two shots of either the BNT162b2 or the mRNA-1273 vaccine. Ranging from 14 to 241, the interval between dose two and post-vaccine sampling had a median of approximately 67 days.

Comments on this clonotype: Its antigen is still unknown.

The junction had 5 bases not matched to a gene; V was cut back by 4 bases and J by 2 bases. Germline V CDR1 and CDR2: SGHTA, FQGNSA. The CDR3 is 15 amino acids. Treatment here: roughly 10-day PBMC culture with coronavirus spike peptide pools or control peptides (ViraFEST assay). Sequencing of the DNA from cultured CD4+ T cells was carried out with the Oncomine TCR Beta short-read assay. TCRdb itself ran the PCR reads through MiXCR, one entry per CDR3 protein. This table holds some 13,000 distinct CDR3 sequences, roughly half found once. The sequenced material came from CD4+ T cells from blood, cultured in vitro. The V call is TRBV7-2, the J call TRBJ2-3; 8 bases fit TRBD2. The source is a human donor who had recovered from COVID-19. The CDR3 region has the DNA TGTGCCAGCAGCTCAAGTAGCGGGAACACAGATACGCAGTATTTT. Protein: CASSSSSGNTDTQYF.